The 30 T cell receptor beta chains reported below all come from one sample, sequenced in a study of blood T cell repertoires in COVID-19. Some clones are missing from TCRdb's copy, which holds only in-frame ones; the method was immunoSEQ multiplex PCR. The table lists roughly 300,000 clones, approximately 80% of them singletons. The sequenced material came from peripheral blood. The receptors shown here come from a woman aged 55-69 years with active or convalescent COVID-19.

V usage is TRBV10-2 and J usage is TRBJ1-5, with D perhaps matching TRBD1 (5 bases). V lost 6 bases and J 5 bases, leaving 20 bases between the germline ends. The length of the CDR3 is 16 residues. Germline loops: CDR1 WSHSY, CDR2 SAAADI. The CDR3 DNA reads as TGCGCCAGCAGGGATGGGGGGGGAGAGTATCATCAGCCCCAGCATTTT. As protein: CASRDGGGEYHQPQHF.

The chain recombines TRBV10-3 with TRBJ1-1; 11 bases map to TRBD1. Germline loops: CDR1 ENHRY, CDR2 SYGVKD. After removal of 0 bases from V and 3 bases from J, the junction contained 12 bases not matched to a gene. This CDR3 contains 19 residues. CDR3 nucleotides: TGTGCCATCAGTGAGTCCCGTATAATTCAGGACAGGGGGCACACTGAAGCTTTCTTT. Protein product: CAISESRIIQDRGHTEAFF.

V usage is TRBV2 and J usage is TRBJ1-6, with a weak D call TRBD1 (5 bases). The CDR3 has 12 residues. The V end lost 6 bases, the J end lost 10 bases, and 10 bases lay between the germline ends. Germline loops: CDR1 SNHLY, CDR2 FYNNEI. The DNA of the CDR3 is TGTGCCAGCAGCAGGGTAGCCTCACCCCTCCACTTT. This gives the protein CASSRVASPLHF.

The chain carries TRBV4-1 and TRBJ1-2; tentatively, D is TRBD1 (5 bases). Germline V CDR1 and CDR2: MGHRA, YSYEKL. V was shortened by 1 base and J by 5 bases, with 17 bases between the two germline ends. This CDR3 contains 16 residues. CDR3 in amino acids: CASSQGPLQGFYGYTF. CDR3 nucleotides: TGCGCCAGCAGCCAAGGGCCGCTTCAGGGCTTTTATGGCTACACCTTC.

The chain has TRBV7-8 and TRBJ2-5; no reliable D call. V lost 4 bases and J 1 base, leaving 10 bases between the germline ends. CDR1 SGHVS and CDR2 FQNEAQ come from the germline V gene. The CDR3 covers 14 residues. The CDR3 coding sequence is TGTGCCAGCAGCTCTTACAGAACCCAAGAGACCCAGTACTTC. It specifies CASSSYRTQETQYF.

This clone occurred a few times. The chain carries TRBV2 and TRBJ2-3; TRBD2 aligns across 9 bases. Germline V gene lookup returns CDR1 SNHLY and CDR2 FYNNEI. V was clipped by 4 bases and J by 1 base; unmatched bases: 3. The length of the CDR3 is 15 residues. The CDR3 coding sequence is TGTGCCAGCAGTGTGTCTAGCGGGGGCACAGATACGCAGTATTTT. This encodes CASSVSSGGTDTQYF.

The rearrangement links TRBV9 to TRBJ1-2; TRBD1 aligns across 7 bases. This CDR3 comprises 14 residues. Germline values: CDR1 SGDLS, CDR2 YYNGEE. V was pared by 4 bases and J by 4 bases, with 7 bases of the junction left unmatched. CDR3 sequence reads: CASSTRTGSYGYTF. In DNA, the CDR3 is TGTGCCAGCAGCACACGGACAGGTTCCTATGGCTACACCTTC.

V gene TRBV7-9 combines with J gene TRBJ1-1, with a tentative D call TRBD1 (6 bases). The CDR3 has 19 residues. The germline gives CDR1 SEHNR, CDR2 FQNEAQ (reference sequence). V dropped 2 bases and J dropped 6 bases, with 28 bases sitting between them. In DNA form, the CDR3 reads TGTGCCAGCAGCTTACGTAGTCCTTCGATGTCGGGGCCAGGGGCTGAAGCTTTCTTT. This encodes CASSLRSPSMSGPGAEAFF. Supplemented by reference TRBV7-9 and TRBJ1-1, the full variable domain reads DTGVSQNPRHKITKRGQNVTFRCDPISEHNRLYWYRQTLGQGPEFLTYFQNEAQLEKSRLLSDRFSAERPKGSFSTLEIQRTEQGDSAMYLCASSLRSPSMSGPGAEAFFGQGTRLTVV.

V gene TRBV3-1 (or the pseudogene TRBV3-2) combines with J gene TRBJ1-1; D is possibly TRBD1 (6 bases). Germline CDR1 LGHDT, CDR2 YNNKEL (reference sequence). This CDR3 spans 13 amino acids. V was cut by 3 bases and J by 5 bases, with 10 bases left in between. The CDR3 is CASSQVQGTEAFF. Written as DNA, the CDR3 is TGTGCCAGCAGCCAGGTACAGGGAACTGAAGCTTTCTTT.

The chain carries TRBV28 and TRBJ2-6, with 10 positions matching TRBD2. V shed 4 bases, J shed 0 bases, and the junction held 12 bases outside the gene matches. CDR1 is MDHEN and CDR2 is SYDVKM in the germline V gene. This CDR3 contains 20 residues. This chain's CDR3 is CASSSLLAGATDSGANVLTF. In DNA form, the CDR3 reads TGTGCCAGCAGTTCACTCCTAGCGGGGGCAACCGACTCTGGGGCCAACGTCCTGACTTTC.

The V call is TRBV5-5, the J call TRBJ2-4, with 9 positions matching TRBD1. V gave up 0 bases and J gave up 4 bases; unmatched junction bases: 2. Looked up from germline, CDR1 is SGHKS and CDR2 is YYEKEE (reference sequence). This CDR3 is built from 15 residues. In nucleotides, the CDR3 is TGTGCCAGCAGCTTGGTAGGGACAGGGAAAAACATTCAGTACTTC. It codes for CASSLVGTGKNIQYF.

This chain connects TRBV3-1 (or the pseudogene TRBV3-2) to TRBJ2-5; 7 nucleotides agree with TRBD2. CDR1 is LGHDT and CDR2 is YNNKEL in the germline V gene (reference sequence). This CDR3 is built from 14 residues. The V gene end was trimmed by 1 base and the J gene end by 5 bases; junction bases not matched to a gene: 4. CDR3 in DNA: TGTGCCAGCAGCCAAGGACTAGCTTGGGAGACCCAGTACTTC. Translated, it gives CASSQGLAWETQYF.

J is TRBJ2-1 and V is TRBV4-3; 9 bases line up with TRBD2. The V gene's germline CDR1 is LGHNA and CDR2 YSLEER. This CDR3 is 17 amino acids long. V trimming: 2 bases; J trimming: 7 bases; junction bases outside the gene matches: 12. This chain's CDR3 is CASSQRLGVAGANEQFF. CDR3 in DNA: TGCGCCAGCAGCCAACGTTTGGGGGTAGCGGGGGCGAATGAGCAGTTCTTC.

The rearrangement joins TRBV4-1 to TRBJ1-2; 10 nucleotides match TRBD1. V lost 1 base and J lost 8; bases outside the gene matches: 10. CDR1 MGHRA and CDR2 YSYEKL come from the germline V gene. This CDR3 has 16 amino acids. The chain's CDR3 is CASSQGAGTGEGGYTF. The CDR3 region has the DNA TGCGCCAGCAGCCAAGGAGCCGGGACAGGGGAAGGAGGCTACACCTTC.

This rearrangement joins TRBV7-9 to TRBJ2-5, with 7 bases matching TRBD2. After removal of 5 bases from V and 4 bases from J, the junction contained 13 bases not matched to a gene. Germline V lookup: CDR1 SEHNR, CDR2 FQNEAQ (reference sequence). This CDR3 is 16 amino acids long. The CDR3 reads CASSSGLVTRRETQYF. Here the CDR3 DNA reads TGTGCCAGCAGCAGTGGACTAGTGACCCGCCGAGAGACCCAGTACTTC.

V and J are TRBV7-2 and TRBJ2-7, with D possibly being TRBD2 (5 bases). The V and J ends lost 4 bases and 3 bases respectively, with 16 bases between them. The germline CDR1 and CDR2 sequences are SGHTA and FQGNSA. This CDR3 contains 15 residues. In DNA, the CDR3 is TGTGCCAGCAGCTCTACAACCACGGGGATCTACGAGCAGTACTTC. Translated, it gives CASSSTTTGIYEQYF.

The chain employs TRBV19 and TRBJ1-2; 9 bases fit TRBD1. The CDR3 covers 15 residues. The J segment lost 5 bases and the V segment lost 6 bases, leaving 10 bases of the junction unmatched. Germline-derived CDR1 and CDR2 are LNHDA and SQIVND (reference sequence). The CDR3 sequence is CASSTDRGGSYGYTF. DNA for the CDR3: TGTGCCAGTAGCACGGACAGGGGAGGTTCTTATGGCTACACCTTC.

This rearrangement joins TRBV30 to TRBJ1-6; 9 bases match TRBD1. CDR3 size: 14 residues. Germline CDR1 reads GTSNPN; CDR2 reads SVGIG (reference sequence). V gave up 4 bases and J gave up 5 bases; unmatched junction bases: 3. The DNA for the CDR3 is TGTGCCTGGACCGGGACAGGGCATAATTCACCCCTCCACTTT. Translating it yields CAWTGTGHNSPLHF.

In its sample, this clone was seen a few times. In the same sample, other DNA sequences code for this CDR3. The chain recombines TRBV11-2 with TRBJ1-1; D remains ambiguous. CDR3 size: 13 residues. Between the trimmed V and J ends, which lost 0 bases and 3 bases, there was a span of 5 bases. Germline CDR1 reads SGHAT; CDR2 reads FQNNGV. The CDR3 sequence: CASSLDRDTEAFF. CDR3 DNA: TGTGCCAGCAGCTTAGATCGGGACACTGAAGCTTTCTTT.

V is TRBV19 and J is TRBJ1-2; unclear D gene. The CDR3 length is 16 residues. The ends were cut back, 3 bases at V and 4 bases at J, with 18 bases in the middle. Germline V CDR1 and CDR2: LNHDA, SQIVND (reference sequence). The CDR3 here is CASSIGSRVFIYGYTF. In nucleotides, the CDR3 is TGTGCCAGTAGTATCGGTAGCAGAGTCTTTATCTATGGCTACACCTTC.

The chain has TRBV7-2 and TRBJ1-2; a possible D gene is TRBD1 (6 bases). Germline V gene sequence: CDR1 SGHTA, CDR2 FQGNSA. V dropped 3 bases and J dropped 8 bases, with 16 bases sitting between them. The CDR3 has 14 amino acids. The CDR3 is CASSFSPGVDGYTF. As DNA, the CDR3 is TGTGCCAGCAGCTTTAGTCCAGGGGTGGACGGCTACACCTTC.

The chain employs TRBV9 and TRBJ2-5; TRBD1 aligns across 11 bases. Germline-derived CDR1 and CDR2 are SGDLS and YYNGEE. V shed 5 bases and J 4 bases; nucleotides not matched to a gene: 10. The CDR3 runs 16 residues. In DNA, the CDR3 is TGTGCCAGCAGTACAGCCGGGACAGGGGGTAGAGAGACCCAGTACTTC. Its protein is CASSTAGTGGRETQYF.

This clone was picked up a small number of times. The chain carries TRBV7-2 and TRBJ1-1; TRBD1 agrees at 8 bases. The length of the CDR3 is 15 residues. Germline V CDR1 and CDR2: SGHTA, FQGNSA. The J segment lost 5 bases and the V segment lost 2 bases, leaving 7 bases of the junction unmatched. The CDR3 loop is CASSLKGQGTTEAFF. For the CDR3, the DNA is TGTGCCAGCAGCTTAAAAGGACAGGGAACAACTGAAGCTTTCTTT.

This chain uses TRBV7-3 with TRBJ2-2, with TRBD1 identical over 7 bases. This CDR3 region has 16 residues. V was pared by 2 bases and J by 1 base, with 4 bases of the junction left unmatched. CDR1 and CDR2 (germline): SGHTA, FQGTGA. The CDR3 sequence is CASSLLTGMNTGELFF. The CDR3 coding sequence is TGTGCCAGCAGCTTACTGACAGGGATGAACACCGGGGAGCTGTTTTTT.

The V call is TRBV10-3, the J call TRBJ2-3; 8 nucleotides line up with TRBD2. The CDR3 length is 18 residues. Germline V gene sequence: CDR1 ENHRY, CDR2 SYGVKD. The trim removed 2 bases at V and 4 bases at J, leaving 14 bases unmatched. CDR3 DNA: TGTGCCATCAGTGAGGCGAAGCGGGGGACTGTGAGGGCAGATACGCAGTATTTT. It yields the protein CAISEAKRGTVRADTQYF.

Here the CDR3 reads CASNGLATGEQFF. CDR3 bases: TGTGCCAGTAACGGACTAGCAACCGGTGAGCAGTTCTTC. V and J are TRBV19 and TRBJ2-1; 8 nucleotides align to TRBD2. V shed 7 bases and J 9 bases; nucleotides not matched to a gene: 8. Germline CDR1 reads LNHDA; CDR2 reads SQIVND (reference sequence). The CDR3 runs to 13 residues.

The chain recombines TRBV2 with TRBJ1-1, with a possible D match to TRBD1 (6 bases). Germline V gene lookup returns CDR1 SNHLY and CDR2 FYNNEI. The CDR3 runs 16 residues. Trimming took off 7 bases at V and 3 bases at J, with 21 bases between the two ends. The CDR3 reads CASNGGARQEDTEAFF. The DNA of the CDR3 is TGTGCCAGCAATGGGGGGGCCCGCCAGGAGGACACTGAAGCTTTCTTT.

This chain joins TRBV28 and TRBJ1-5, with 7 bases that match TRBD1. The CDR3 sequence is 13 residues long. CDR1 and CDR2 (germline): MDHEN, SYDVKM. V shed 7 bases, J shed 4 bases, and the junction held 4 bases outside the gene matches. The CDR3 DNA is TGTGCCAGCAACCGGGACAGAAATCAGCCCCAGCATTTT. This translates into CASNRDRNQPQHF.

This chain connects TRBV4-2 to TRBJ2-2, with a possible D match to TRBD2 (5 bases). The germline V gene encodes CDR1 LGHNA and CDR2 YNFKEQ. Trimming stripped 0 bases from V and 5 bases from J, with 7 bases between. This CDR3 has 14 amino acids. This CDR3 is CASSQESGTGELFF. CDR3 bases: TGTGCCAGCAGCCAAGAGTCGGGGACCGGGGAGCTGTTTTTT.

The gene calls are TRBV13 and TRBJ1-2; TRBD1 matches at 10 bases. Trimming at V came to 1 base and at J to 6 bases, leaving 5 bases not matched to a gene. The germline gives CDR1 PRHDT, CDR2 FYEKMQ (reference sequence). The CDR3 loop spans 15 amino acids. CDR3 nucleotide sequence: TGTGCCAGCAGCTTAGTGGACAGGGGGATAGATGGCTACACCTTC. Translating gives CASSLVDRGIDGYTF.